This T cell receptor (beta chain) was sequenced for a study of cytomegalovirus exposure and HLA in healthy donors. As for the study in general: Later, an analysis reported that the 110 or so validation repertoires had used the same platform as the approximately 600 first-cohort repertoires. Notes on the study in general: Some public TCRs appeared in many individuals, while most sequences were rare. The investigators catalogued 164 TCR beta chains as cytomegalovirus-associated.

The CDR3 length is 18 residues. Trimming removed 4 bases from V and 6 bases from J; junction bases left unmatched: 22. In germline, CDR1 is SGHRS, CDR2 YFSETQ. Notes on this clone: What it recognizes is unknown.

Sequencing was performed with immunoSEQ multiplex PCR; in TCRdb, only in-frame clones are kept and a portion is missing. The top ten hold around 5% of the sample, which has some 110,000 clones, around 88% seen once. V and J are TRBV5-1 and TRBJ2-7; 7 positions match TRBD1. Material: PBMCs. This TCR derives from a young man in good health and CMV-seronegative. CDR3 in amino acids: CASSQTGSAQGFSGEQYF. CDR3 in DNA: TGCGCCAGCAGCCAAACCGGGTCGGCACAGGGGTTTTCTGGCGAGCAGTACTTC.